A single sample gave rise to the 18 T cell receptor beta chains below, sequenced in a study of CD8 T cells in ankylosing spondylitis. TCRdb re-called the 5' RACE reads through MiXCR, storing one row per CDR3 protein. The sample yields 45,000 to 60,000 distinct CDR3 sequences, approximately 8% seen once. Sequenced: blood, either unsorted or a sorted T cell fraction (not recorded which). These receptor sequences come from a female donor with ankylosing spondylitis or in good health (not recorded which).

The sample holds many counts of this clonotype. This chain uses TRBV7-9 with TRBJ1-5; D is unclear. The germline V gene has CDR1 SEHNR and CDR2 FQNEAQ (reference sequence). V dropped 3 bases and J dropped 2 bases, with 14 bases sitting between them. The CDR3 covers 16 residues. The CDR3 sequence is CASSFARGAGNQPQHF. CDR3 DNA sequence: TGTGCCAGCAGCTTCGCTAGAGGAGCAGGCAATCAGCCCCAGCATTTT.

This clonotype was picked up many times. This sequence joins TRBV5-1 and TRBJ1-5; no clear D. V was shortened by 2 bases and J by 1 base, with 4 bases between the two germline ends. Germline-derived CDR1 and CDR2 are SGHRS and YFSETQ. The length of the CDR3 is 13 residues. CDR3 sequence: CASSFESNQPQHF. In DNA form, the CDR3 reads TGCGCCAGCAGCTTTGAAAGCAATCAGCCCCAGCATTTT.

This clonotype was detected many times. V gene TRBV10-3 combines with J gene TRBJ2-1; tentatively, D is TRBD1 (5 bases). The V gene lost 0 bases and the J gene lost 1 base, with 7 bases spanning the gap. CDR3 size: 15 residues. Germline CDR1 ENHRY, CDR2 SYGVKD. CDR3 loop: CAISESKGSYNEQFF. The CDR3 DNA sequence: TGTGCCATCAGTGAGTCGAAGGGGTCCTACAATGAGCAGTTCTTC.

This clonotype occurred many times. V gene TRBV5-1 combines with J gene TRBJ1-1; no clear D. CDR1 SGHRS and CDR2 YFSETQ come from the germline V gene. Trimming shortened V by 1 base and J by 1 base, and 8 bases separated the two germline ends. CDR3 length equals 14 residues. The CDR3, as DNA: TGCGCCAGCAGCTTGCTTCCGACGAACACTGAAGCTTTCTTT. Amino acid sequence: CASSLLPTNTEAFF.

This clonotype was counted many times. This rearrangement joins TRBV11-2 to TRBJ1-2; TRBD1 might be the D (5 bases). This CDR3 has 13 residues. The germline V gene has CDR1 SGHAT and CDR2 FQNNGV. V lost 3 bases, J lost 4 bases, and 9 bases lay in between. CDR3 loop: CASSLPGGYGYTF. In DNA, the CDR3 is TGTGCCAGCAGCTTGCCGGGGGGCTATGGCTACACCTTC.

The rearrangement joins TRBV12-3 or TRBV12-4 to TRBJ2-2; TRBD1 agrees at 8 bases. V gave up 4 bases and J gave up 10 bases; unmatched junction bases: 14. This CDR3 has 16 amino acids. The DNA of the CDR3 is TGTGCCAGCAGTTCCCCGGGACAGGAAGTAGTCGCGGAGCTGTTTTTT. This codes for CASSSPGQEVVAELFF.

This clonotype was seen at least ten times. The chain links TRBV25-1 to TRBJ2-3; the match to TRBD1 covers 8 bases. The CDR3 spans 16 residues. CDR1 is MGHDK, CDR2 SYGVNS, per germline. V lost 3 bases to trimming and J lost 2 bases; unmatched junction nucleotides: 7. The CDR3 nucleotides are TGTGCCAGCAGTGAGCTCCGGGACAGGTACACAGATACGCAGTATTTT. Its protein product is CASSELRDRYTDTQYF.

This clonotype was seen many times. The CDR3 loop is CASSLPRTGTEAFF. The CDR3 DNA reads TGTGCCAGTTCGCTCCCCCGGACAGGCACTGAAGCTTTCTTT. The V call is TRBV19, the J call TRBJ1-1; 7 positions agree with TRBD1. Germline V gene data show CDR1 as LNHDA and CDR2 as SQIVND (reference sequence). Trimming removed 8 bases from V and 4 bases from J; junction bases left unmatched: 10. This CDR3 comprises 14 residues.

This clonotype has a count of ten or more. V gene TRBV5-1 combines with J gene TRBJ1-2; 10 bases are shared with TRBD1. Trimming took 3 bases from V and 4 from J; bases not matched to a gene: 3. This CDR3 spans 14 amino acids. Germline CDR1 is SGHRS and CDR2 is YFSETQ. The CDR3 is CASSWDRGSYGYTF. DNA for the CDR3: TGCGCCAGCAGCTGGGACAGGGGATCCTATGGCTACACCTTC.

Many counts were recorded for this clonotype. The chain is built from TRBV5-1 and TRBJ1-6, with a tentative D call TRBD1 (5 bases). Per the germline V gene, CDR1 is SGHRS and CDR2 is YFSETQ. There are 15 residues in the CDR3. Trimming pared 3 bases from V and 7 bases from J, leaving 14 bases between. The CDR3 nucleotides are TGCGCCAGCAGCTCGGGGGGAGCGGAGAATTCACCCCTCCACTTT. Its translation: CASSSGGAENSPLHF.

In this sample, this clonotype turned up many times. The gene calls are TRBV7-8 and TRBJ2-2; 9 bases are a match to TRBD2. The CDR3 is 19 residues long. Germline CDR1 is SGHVS and CDR2 is FQNEAQ. The V gene end was trimmed by 1 base and the J gene end by 5 bases; junction bases not matched to a gene: 14. In nucleotides, the CDR3 is TGTGCCAGCAGCTTAGTATTCGGAGCGGGGGGCCAGAAAACCGGGGAGCTGTTTTTT. Its translation: CASSLVFGAGGQKTGELFF.

At least ten counts were recorded for this clonotype. J is TRBJ1-5 and V is TRBV20-1; the match to TRBD1 covers 7 bases. In germline, CDR1 is DFQATT, CDR2 SNEGSKA (reference sequence). After removal of 6 bases from V and 0 bases from J, the junction contained 17 bases not matched to a gene. The CDR3 sequence is 18 residues long. CDR3 region: CSAVKQGSINYSNQPQHF. The DNA of the CDR3 is TGCAGTGCCGTAAAACAGGGGTCGATAAACTATAGCAATCAGCCCCAGCATTTT.

At least ten counts were recorded for this clonotype. This chain connects TRBV3-1 to TRBJ2-1; TRBD2 matches at 7 bases. Trimming took 4 bases from V and 9 from J; bases not matched to a gene: 12. CDR1 and CDR2 (germline): LGHDT, YNNKEL (reference sequence). This CDR3 is 15 amino acids long. CDR3 in DNA: TGTGCCAGCAGCCGATCGAGCGGGGTCGGGAGTGAGCAGTTCTTC. Amino acid sequence: CASSRSSGVGSEQFF.

In its sample, this clonotype was seen many times. CDR3 region: CASSSTSGITDTQYF. CDR3 sequence (DNA): TGCGCCAGCAGCTCTACTAGCGGGATCACAGATACGCAGTATTTT. The chain joins TRBV5-1 to TRBJ2-3; 10 bases agree with TRBD2. The germline gives CDR1 SGHRS, CDR2 YFSETQ. J was trimmed by 2 bases and V by 3 bases; bases with no gene match: 3. The CDR3 consists of 15 residues.

This clonotype appeared many times. Germline is not matched at one junction end, which may reflect a read error. The genes are TRBV20-1 and TRBJ2-5; 14 bases are shared with TRBD2. In germline, CDR1 is DFQATT, CDR2 SNEGSKA (reference sequence). The CDR3 contains 17 residues. The CDR3 sequence: CCARGTSGGLLEETQYF. The CDR3 bases are TGCTGTGCCCGTGGGACTAGCGGGGGACTTTTAGAAGAGACCCAGTACTTC.

This clonotype has a count of ten or more. This chain joins TRBV5-1 and TRBJ2-2; no reliable D call. Germline assignment: CDR1 SGHRS and CDR2 YFSETQ. This CDR3 spans 15 amino acids. Trimming cost V 0 bases and J 1 base, with 7 bases left between them. CDR3 amino acids: CASSLATGNTGELFF. The CDR3 bases are TGCGCCAGCAGCTTGGCTACGGGGAACACCGGGGAGCTGTTTTTT. The full variable domain, in which reference TRBV5-1 and TRBJ2-2 provide the parts outside the CDR3, is KAGVTQTPRYLIKTRGQQVTLSCSPISGHRSVSWYQQTPGQGLQFLFEYFSETQRNKGNFPGRFSGRQFSNSRSEMNVSTLELGDSALYLCASSLATGNTGELFFGEGSRLTVL.

The J gene is TRBJ2-3, the V gene TRBV10-3; 9 positions match TRBD2. The V gene's germline CDR1 is ENHRY and CDR2 SYGVKD. With V trimmed by 2 bases and J by 3 bases, 3 bases remained unmatched. The CDR3 runs to 15 residues. CDR3 sequence: CAISEASGMTDTQYF. The CDR3 DNA reads as TGTGCCATCAGTGAGGCTAGCGGGATGACAGATACGCAGTATTTT.

This clonotype was observed at least ten times. The chain has TRBV11-3 and TRBJ2-2; TRBD2 might be the D (6 bases). The germline V gene encodes CDR1 SGHNT and CDR2 YENEEA. V was clipped by 4 bases and J by 1 base, with 13 bases between them. This CDR3 region has 16 residues. The CDR3 DNA sequence: TGTGCCAGCAGCTCTTTGGGACTTCAGAACACCGGGGAGCTGTTTTTT. Its protein product is CASSSLGLQNTGELFF.